This TCR beta chain was found in a study of regulatory T cells in long-lasting Graves disease. General study results and limits: Because few samples were included, accuracy may have been lower.

Time point described: persistent/refractory GD, antithyroid drugs over 5 years with positive TRAb. Scientists built the TCR library using RNA that was extracted from PBMCs. Through Arm-PCR of CDR3 regions and iRepertoire HTBI primers, TCR beta libraries were built. TCRdb ran MiXCR on the multiplex PCR reads and lists one entry per CDR3 protein. Counted here are hundreds of thousands of distinct CDR3 sequences, 20% to 25% occurring once; the ten biggest clones make up around 12%. Germline V gene sequence: CDR1 SNHLY, CDR2 FYNNEI. The trim removed 9 bases at V and 6 bases at J, leaving 10 bases unmatched. The CDR3 covers 16 residues. This clonotype was counted a few times. The antigen remains undetermined.

The source material was peripheral blood mononuclear cells (PBMCs), sampled when the disease was refractory, from a patient treated with antithyroid drugs. This sequence joins TRBV2 and TRBJ2-3; 15 positions match TRBD2. The TCR sequence derives from a female donor with Graves disease. The chain's CDR3 is CASSWTSGGAADTQYF. The CDR3 nucleotides read TGTGCCAGTTCCTGGACTAGCGGGGGGGCGGCTGATACGCAGTATTTT. Supplemented by reference TRBV2 and TRBJ2-3, the full variable domain reads EPEVTQTPSHQVTQMGQEVILRCVPISNHLYFYWYRQILGQKVEFLVSFYNNEISEKSEIFDDQFSVERPDGSNFTLKIRSTKLEDSAMYFCASSWTSGGAADTQYFGPGTRLTVL.